This T cell receptor beta chain stems from a study of blood T cells in healthy people across ages. Whole-study findings and limits: The study found more naive CD4+ cells and higher diversity in long-lived than aged donors.

The authors isolated at least 6 million PBMCs per sample. Extracted total RNA amounted to at least 5.5 micrograms for each sample. From germline, CDR1 is DFQATT and CDR2 SNEGSKA (reference sequence). V lost 0 bases, J lost 5 bases, and 13 bases lay in between. There are 14 residues in the CDR3. With a J-beta primer mix and a sample-barcoded 5' primer, a second PCR ran 7 to 11 cycles. Each cDNA molecule received a tag from a template-switch adaptor that had 12 random nucleotides. TCRdb recomputed calls from the 5' RACE reads with MiXCR, one row per CDR3 protein. The table includes fewer than 1,000,000 distinct CDR3 sequences, approximately 48% detected once. This clonotype has more than one count but fewer than ten. Its matching antigen is unknown.

Material for sequencing was blood. The gene calls are TRBV20-1 and TRBJ2-5, with D possibly being TRBD2 (7 bases). The origin of this receptor is a man in his sixties in good health. CDR3 in DNA: TGCAGTGCTAGAGAGCAGGGGCGGGGGGAGACCCAGTACTTC. This encodes CSAREQGRGETQYF.